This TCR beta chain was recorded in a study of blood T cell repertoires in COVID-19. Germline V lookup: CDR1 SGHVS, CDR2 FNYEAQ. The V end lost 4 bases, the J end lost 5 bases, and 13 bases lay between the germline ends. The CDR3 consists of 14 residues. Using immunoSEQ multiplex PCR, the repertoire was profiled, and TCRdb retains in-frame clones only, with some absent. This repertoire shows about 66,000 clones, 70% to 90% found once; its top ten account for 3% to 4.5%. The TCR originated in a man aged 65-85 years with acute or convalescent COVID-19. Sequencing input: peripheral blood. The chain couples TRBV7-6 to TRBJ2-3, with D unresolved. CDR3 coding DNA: TGTGCCAGCAGCTCCCCAGACGGCGGAGATACGCAGTATTTT. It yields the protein CASSSPDGGDTQYF. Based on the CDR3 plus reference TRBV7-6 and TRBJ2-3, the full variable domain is GAGVSQSPRYKVTKRGQDVALRCDPISGHVSLYWYRQALGQGPEFLTYFNYEAQQDKSGLPNDRFSAERPEGSISTLTIQRTEQRDSAMYRCASSSPDGGDTQYFGPGTRLTVL.